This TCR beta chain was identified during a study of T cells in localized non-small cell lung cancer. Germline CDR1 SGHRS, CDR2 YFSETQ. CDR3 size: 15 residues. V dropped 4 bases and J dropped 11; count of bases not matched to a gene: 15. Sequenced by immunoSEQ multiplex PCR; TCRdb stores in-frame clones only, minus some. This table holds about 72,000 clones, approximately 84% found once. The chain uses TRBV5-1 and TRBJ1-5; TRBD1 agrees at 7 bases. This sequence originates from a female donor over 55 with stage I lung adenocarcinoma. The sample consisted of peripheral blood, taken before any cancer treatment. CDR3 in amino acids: CASSPTSGQGDTQHF. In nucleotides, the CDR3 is TGCGCCAGCAGCCCGACCTCCGGGCAGGGGGATACCCAGCATTTT.